These 15 T cell receptor beta chains share one sample of origin, sequenced in a study of T cells in Graves' hyperthyroidism and ophthalmopathy (dated by TCRdb to about 2019). Preparation of the library involved multiplex PCR. Reads for this sample came from an Illumina HiSeq 2000. The TCR beta CDR3 regions were amplified from RNA transcripts. For the first round of RT-PCR on the TCR CDR3, the HTBI primer set was used together with the Qiagen OneStep RT-PCR kit. TCRdb redid the processing of the public reads, applying fastp at Q25 and MiXCR, and retained in-frame beta chains. Merged by CDR3 protein, the rows form single entries marked with the most common genes and DNA. Present in this sample are a few hundred thousand distinct CDR3 sequences, more than 13% of which were seen just once. The ten biggest clones cover approximately 30% of the sample. Sample: blood. Receptor source: a woman under 40 with Graves' hyperthyroidism.

This clonotype was seen repeatedly, ten times or more. V gene TRBV20-1 combines with J gene TRBJ2-7; 8 bases line up with TRBD1. CDR1 is DFQATT, CDR2 SNEGSKA, per germline (reference sequence). The CDR3 spans 14 residues. V lost 8 bases, J lost 5 bases, and 14 bases stayed unmatched. CDR3 DNA sequence: TGCAGTTCCATTACACGTCAGGGGGCTCACGAGCAGTACTTC. Translating it yields CSSITRQGAHEQYF.

This clonotype was seen repeatedly, ten times or more. The chain carries TRBV6-1 and TRBJ2-1; D is unclear. V dropped 9 bases and J dropped 7 bases, with 16 bases sitting between them. The CDR3 is made up of 13 amino acids. Germline CDR1 MNHNS, CDR2 SASEGT. In DNA form, the CDR3 reads TGTGCCAGTAAGATTTCGGGTCGGAATGAGCAGTTCTTC. Translation gives CASKISGRNEQFF.

The rearrangement joins TRBV20-1 to TRBJ2-2; no firm D call. CDR1 is DFQATT, CDR2 SNEGSKA, per germline (reference sequence). V was cut by 4 bases and J by 2 bases, with 14 bases left in between. The CDR3 totals 15 residues. CDR3 DNA: TGCAGTGCTAAAGAAATAGGGCCTAACACCGGGGAGCTGTTTTTT. Translated: CSAKEIGPNTGELFF.

This clonotype came up many times. The chain combines TRBV12-3 or TRBV12-4 with TRBJ2-7; 7 nucleotides line up with TRBD1. V lost 1 base, J lost 1 base, and 4 bases stayed unmatched. The CDR3 consists of 15 residues. CDR3 sequence: CASSLVGTVSYEQYF. The CDR3 nucleotides read TGTGCCAGCAGTTTAGTAGGGACAGTTTCCTACGAGCAGTACTTC.

This clonotype showed up just a few times. The V gene is TRBV24-1, the J gene TRBJ2-7; perhaps D is TRBD1 or TRBD2 (6 bases each). The V and J ends lost 4 bases and 6 bases respectively, with 15 bases between them. Germline lookup yields CDR1 KGHDR and CDR2 SFDVKD. The CDR3 length is 14 residues. CDR3 sequence (DNA): TGTGCCACCAGTGACCATAAGGGGGGTCTCGAGCAGTACTTC. Protein sequence: CATSDHKGGLEQYF.

V is TRBV28 and J is TRBJ1-1; possible D gene TRBD1, 5 bases. There are 14 residues in the CDR3. CDR1 and CDR2 (germline): MDHEN, SYDVKM. Deletions cut 0 bases from V and 4 bases from J, with 9 bases between. The CDR3 DNA is TGTGCCAGCAGTTTATGGGGCGGGGGCACTGAAGCTTTCTTT. Translating gives CASSLWGGGTEAFF.

This clonotype has at least ten counts. V usage is TRBV20-1 and J usage is TRBJ2-1; D is unresolved. The V gene's germline CDR1 is DFQATT and CDR2 SNEGSKA (reference sequence). Trimming shortened V by 3 bases and J by 6 bases, and 6 bases separated the two germline ends. This CDR3 spans 11 amino acids. CDR3: CSASGGNEQFF. The CDR3, as DNA: TGCAGTGCTAGCGGCGGCAATGAGCAGTTCTTC.

This clonotype was seen at least ten times. The chain links TRBV11-2 to TRBJ2-5; 16 bases map to TRBD2. Germline CDR1 and CDR2: SGHAT and FQNNGV. V lost 5 bases and J lost 4; bases outside the gene matches: 7. The CDR3 covers 17 residues. The CDR3 DNA reads TGTGCCAGCAGCAAGGGGACTAGCGGGAGGGTCGTAGAGACCCAGTACTTC. Its translation: CASSKGTSGRVVETQYF.

This clonotype was observed at least ten times. V gene TRBV7-2 combines with J gene TRBJ2-1, with 7 bases that match TRBD2. V was pared by 6 bases and J by 10 bases, with 6 bases of the junction left unmatched. Germline-derived CDR1 and CDR2 are SGHTA and FQGNSA. This CDR3 spans 12 amino acids. CDR3 in amino acids: CASRKEAGEQFF. The CDR3 DNA reads as TGTGCCAGCAGGAAAGAAGCGGGAGAGCAGTTCTTC.

At least ten counts were recorded for this clonotype. The CDR3 is CASSVASAMNTEAFF. The CDR3 DNA reads TGTGCCAGCAGCGTAGCTTCAGCCATGAACACTGAAGCTTTCTTT. The chain recombines TRBV9 with TRBJ1-1; D call uncertain. The CDR3 covers 15 residues. V gave up 0 bases and J gave up 0 bases, with 9 bases separating them. Germline CDR1 and CDR2: SGDLS and YYNGEE.

The table lists this clonotype with many counts. One junction end disagrees with the germline gene, perhaps due to a read error. The gene calls are TRBV11-2 and TRBJ2-5; D unresolved. This CDR3 spans 13 amino acids. The V gene's germline CDR1 is SGHAT and CDR2 FQNNGV. The CDR3 bases are TGTGCCAGCAGTTTAGGTAGACAAGAGACCCAGTACTTC. As protein: CASSLGRQETQYF.

This clonotype has at least ten counts. V gene TRBV11-2 combines with J gene TRBJ2-5, with 12 bases identical to TRBD2. The length of the CDR3 is 18 residues. CDR1 and CDR2 (germline): SGHAT, FQNNGV. After removal of 2 bases from V and 5 bases from J, the junction contained 12 bases not matched to a gene. CDR3 sequence: CASSLFPSGRAGYETQYF. CDR3 nucleotide sequence: TGTGCCAGCAGCTTATTCCCTAGCGGGAGGGCCGGCTACGAGACCCAGTACTTC.

The chain carries TRBV3-1 and TRBJ2-1, with 9 bases lining up with TRBD1. The CDR3 spans 16 residues. Germline-derived CDR1 and CDR2 are LGHDT and YNNKEL (reference sequence). Unmatched junction bases numbered 8, after V lost 2 bases and J lost 6 bases. The CDR3 DNA reads TGTGCCAGCAGCCAATTCACCGGGACAGGGTCCAATGAGCAGTTCTTC. Residues: CASSQFTGTGSNEQFF.

The chain carries TRBV7-3 and TRBJ2-7; D might be TRBD2 (5 bases). From germline, CDR1 is SGHTA and CDR2 FQGTGA. Trimming stripped 1 base from V and 2 bases from J, with 12 bases between. CDR3 length: 15 residues. Here the CDR3 DNA reads TGTGCCAGCAGCTTAATACCGGGATTAACCTACGAGCAGTACTTC. Translated, it gives CASSLIPGLTYEQYF.

V usage is TRBV30 and J usage is TRBJ2-7; 9 bases fit TRBD2. Germline-derived CDR1 and CDR2 are GTSNPN and SVGIG (reference sequence). The CDR3 runs to 12 residues. Trimming cost V 5 bases and J 7 bases; bases outside gene matches: 6. The CDR3 loop reads CAWGVAGEEQYF. The DNA for the CDR3 is TGTGCCTGGGGGGTAGCGGGAGAGGAGCAGTACTTC.